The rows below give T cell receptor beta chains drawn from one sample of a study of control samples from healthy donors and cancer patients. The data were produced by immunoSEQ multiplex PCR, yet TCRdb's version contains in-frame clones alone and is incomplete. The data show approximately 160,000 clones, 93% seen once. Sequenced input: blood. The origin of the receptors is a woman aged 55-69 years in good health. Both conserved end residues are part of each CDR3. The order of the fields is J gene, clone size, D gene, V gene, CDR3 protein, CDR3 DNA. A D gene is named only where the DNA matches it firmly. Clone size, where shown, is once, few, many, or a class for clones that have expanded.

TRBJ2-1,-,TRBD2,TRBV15,CATSRAGEGTYNEQFF,TGTGCCACCAGCAGAGCTGGGGAGGGTACCTACAATGAGCAGTTCTTC
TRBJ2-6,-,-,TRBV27,CASSFQGGSFSGANVLTF,TGTGCCAGCAGTTTCCAAGGGGGTTCCTTCTCTGGGGCCAACGTCCTGACTTTC
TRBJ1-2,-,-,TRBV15,CATSGGGVYGYTF,TGTGCCACCAGCGGGGGGGGAGTTTATGGCTACACCTTC
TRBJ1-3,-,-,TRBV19,CASIEGYGNTIYF,TGTGCCAGTATTGAGGGGTATGGAAACACCATATATTTT
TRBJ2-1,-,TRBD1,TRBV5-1,CASSLVSDRDKQFF,TGCGCCAGCAGCTTGGTTTCGGACAGGGACAAGCAGTTCTTC
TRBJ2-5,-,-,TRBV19,CASSMVYQETQYF,TGTGCCAGTAGTATGGTGTACCAAGAGACCCAGTACTTC
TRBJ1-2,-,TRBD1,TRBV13,CASSTGAANYGYTF,TGTGCCAGCAGCACAGGGGCAGCTAACTATGGCTACACCTTC
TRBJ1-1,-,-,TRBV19,CASSIDRNAMNTEAFF,TGTGCCAGTAGTATAGATCGTAACGCTATGAACACTGAAGCTTTCTTT
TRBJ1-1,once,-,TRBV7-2,CASRTQGGAGTEAFF,TGTGCCAGCAGGACGCAGGGTGGCGCCGGCACTGAAGCTTTCTTT
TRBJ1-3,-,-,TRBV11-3,CASLDLTDRSGNTIYF,TGTGCCAGCCTAGACTTGACAGACCGCTCTGGAAACACCATATATTTT
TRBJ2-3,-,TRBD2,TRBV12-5,CASGQGLAGGRDTQYF,TGTGCTAGTGGACAAGGACTAGCGGGGGGGAGAGATACGCAGTATTTT
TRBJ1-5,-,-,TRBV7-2,CASSFKGGNQPQHF,TGTGCCAGCAGCTTTAAAGGGGGCAATCAGCCCCAGCATTTT
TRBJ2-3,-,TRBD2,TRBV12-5,CASSGGMPDTQYF,TGTGCTAGTTCCGGGGGGATGCCAGATACGCAGTATTTT
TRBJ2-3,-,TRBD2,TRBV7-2,CASSLRTSGGVFGDTQYF,TGTGCCAGCAGCCTGAGGACTAGCGGGGGGGTGTTTGGAGATACGCAGTATTTT
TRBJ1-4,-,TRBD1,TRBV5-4,CASSLEQGAGEKLFF,TGTGCCAGCAGCTTGGAACAGGGGGCCGGTGAAAAACTGTTTTTT
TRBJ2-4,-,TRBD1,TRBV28,CASSTPGQRNIQYF,TGTGCCAGCAGCACCCCGGGACAGAGAAACATTCAGTACTTC
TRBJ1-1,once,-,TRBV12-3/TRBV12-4,CASSSPWDTEAFF,TGTGCCAGCAGCAGCCCCTGGGACACTGAAGCTTTCTTT
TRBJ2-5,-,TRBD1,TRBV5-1,CASSSTGFETQYF,TGCGCCAGCAGCTCGACAGGGTTTGAGACCCAGTACTTC
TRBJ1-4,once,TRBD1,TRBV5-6,CASSLIGTENEKLFF,TGTGCCAGCAGCTTGATAGGGACAGAGAATGAAAAACTGTTTTTT
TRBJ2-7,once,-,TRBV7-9,CASSPSEGGRGEQYF,TGTGCCAGCAGCCCAAGTGAGGGGGGACGGGGCGAGCAGTACTTC
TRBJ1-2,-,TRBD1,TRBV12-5,CASGLRGGGYGYTF,TGTGCTAGTGGTTTAAGAGGGGGCGGCTATGGCTACACCTTC
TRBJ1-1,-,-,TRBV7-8,CASSLVVNTEAFF,TGTGCCAGCAGCTTAGTAGTGAACACTGAAGCTTTCTTT
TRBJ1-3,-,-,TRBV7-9,CASSSIVRRRGSGNTIYF,TGTGCCAGCAGCTCCATAGTAAGACGCAGGGGCTCTGGAAACACCATATATTTT
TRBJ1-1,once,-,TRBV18,CASSRAANTEAFF,TGTGCCAGCTCACGAGCGGCAAACACTGAAGCTTTCTTT
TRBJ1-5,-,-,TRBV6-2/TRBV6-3,CASSSKGTVSRYSNQPQHF,TGTGCCAGCAGTAGCAAGGGGACCGTCAGTAGATATAGCAATCAGCCCCAGCATTTT
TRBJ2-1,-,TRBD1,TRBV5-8,CASSHSGTGVFEQFF,TGTGCCAGCAGTCACTCGGGGACAGGGGTTTTTGAGCAGTTCTTC
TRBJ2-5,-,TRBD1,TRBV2,CASSRAPGDSYFPETQYF,TGTGCCAGCTCTCGAGCCCCTGGGGACAGTTACTTCCCAGAGACCCAGTACTTC
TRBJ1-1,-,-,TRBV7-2,CASSGGPVNTEAFF,TGTGCCAGCAGCGGGGGACCGGTGAACACTGAAGCTTTCTTT
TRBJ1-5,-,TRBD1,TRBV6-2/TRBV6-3,CASSTHPGQGKGPAQPQHF,TGTGCCAGCAGTACCCACCCGGGACAGGGTAAAGGTCCAGCCCAGCCCCAGCATTTT
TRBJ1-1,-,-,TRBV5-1,CASSLVFGSNTEAFF,TGCGCCAGCAGCTTGGTTTTCGGGTCTAACACTGAAGCTTTCTTT
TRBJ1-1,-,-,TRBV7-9,CASSLGDYDTEAFF,TGTGCCAGCAGCCTGGGCGACTATGACACTGAAGCTTTCTTT
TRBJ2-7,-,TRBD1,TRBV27,CASSLTGFYEQYF,TGTGCCAGCAGTTTGACAGGGTTTTACGAGCAGTACTTC
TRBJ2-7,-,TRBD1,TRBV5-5,CASSAEPGQGKEQYF,TGTGCCAGCAGCGCGGAGCCGGGACAGGGGAAAGAGCAGTACTTC
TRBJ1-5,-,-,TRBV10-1,CASSEWAVDSNQPQHF,TGCGCCAGCAGTGAGTGGGCAGTAGATAGCAATCAGCCCCAGCATTTT
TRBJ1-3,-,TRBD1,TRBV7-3,CASSPWAGGGNTIYF,TGTGCCAGCAGCCCTTGGGCAGGGGGCGGAAACACCATATATTTT
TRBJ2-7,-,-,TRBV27,CASSFSFGSDSYEQYF,TGTGCCAGCAGTTTTAGTTTTGGGTCAGACTCCTACGAGCAGTACTTC
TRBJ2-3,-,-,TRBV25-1,CASSEVGGRASTQYF,TGTGCCAGCAGTGAGGTCGGCGGACGAGCGAGTACGCAGTATTTT
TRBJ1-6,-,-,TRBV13,CASSAPDSPLHF,TGTGCCAGCAGCGCGCCTGATTCACCCCTCCACTTT
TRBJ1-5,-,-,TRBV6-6,CATGSNQPQHF,TGTGCGACAGGTAGCAATCAGCCCCAGCATTTT
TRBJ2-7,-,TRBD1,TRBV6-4,CASSPGQDSYEQYF,TGTGCCAGCTCACCGGGACAGGACTCCTACGAGCAGTACTTC
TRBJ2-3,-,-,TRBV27,CASSSVSFGDTQYF,TGTGCCAGCAGTTCTGTTTCTTTTGGGGATACGCAGTATTTT
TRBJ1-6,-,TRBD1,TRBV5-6,CASSPGQGSSPLHF,TGTGCCAGCAGCCCAGGACAGGGTTCGTCACCCCTCCACTTT
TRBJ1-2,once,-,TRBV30,CAWSPGGKHGYTF,TGTGCCTGGAGCCCCGGGGGAAAGCATGGCTACACCTTC
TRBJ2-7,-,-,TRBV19,CASRRIPTDEQYF,TGTGCCAGTAGACGGATCCCTACTGACGAGCAGTACTTC
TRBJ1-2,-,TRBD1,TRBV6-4,CASSDSNKGGAYGYTF,TGTGCCAGCAGTGACTCGAATAAAGGGGGCGCCTATGGCTACACCTTC